The 29 T cell receptor beta chains in this list originate from one sample, sequenced in a study of cytomegalovirus exposure and HLA in healthy donors. This table comes from immunoSEQ multiplex PCR, and its TCRdb copy is limited to in-frame clones, with some not included. Of tens of thousands of clones listed, roughly 89% were seen once; the top ten hold roughly 15%. The sequencing input was PBMCs. The receptor source for this set is a woman aged 18-29 years in good health and CMV-seronegative.

The chain uses TRBV29-1 and TRBJ2-1; 11 bases align to TRBD2. With V trimmed by 4 bases and J by 7 bases, 9 bases remained unmatched. This CDR3 comprises 15 residues. Per the germline V gene, CDR1 is SQVTM and CDR2 is ANQGSEA. The CDR3 spells CSVGIWASGRNEQFF. For the CDR3, the DNA is TGCAGCGTTGGAATATGGGCTAGCGGGAGGAATGAGCAGTTCTTC.

The table lists this clone with a few counts. The J gene is TRBJ1-5, the V gene TRBV2; TRBD1 matches 7 bases. CDR1 is SNHLY, CDR2 FYNNEI, per germline. The CDR3 has 14 amino acids. V lost 6 bases, J lost 7 bases, and 9 bases stayed unmatched. This CDR3 reads CASSPTGSFQPQHF. In DNA form, the CDR3 reads TGTGCCAGCAGCCCGACAGGGTCTTTCCAGCCCCAGCATTTT.

This chain joins TRBV5-1 and TRBJ1-1; 7 nucleotides match TRBD1. J was trimmed by 0 bases and V by 8 bases; bases with no gene match: 28. CDR1 and CDR2 from the germline V gene are SGHRS and YFSETQ. This CDR3 spans 21 amino acids. The CDR3 spells CARDEKESIRQGSWMNTEAFF. CDR3 nucleotides: TGCGCCAGGGACGAAAAGGAAAGTATAAGACAGGGTAGTTGGATGAACACTGAAGCTTTCTTT.

This chain links TRBV18 with TRBJ2-1, with 8 nucleotides matching TRBD2. Trimming cost V 3 bases and J 7 bases; bases outside gene matches: 5. There are 14 residues in the CDR3. CDR1 is KGHSH and CDR2 is LQKENI in the germline V gene. In DNA form, the CDR3 reads TGTGCCAGCTCACCGCTAGCGGGCCCAAATGAGCAGTTCTTC. It translates to CASSPLAGPNEQFF.

The chain combines TRBV7-6 with TRBJ2-5; 8 nucleotides agree with TRBD2. Germline loops: CDR1 SGHVS, CDR2 FNYEAQ. Losses at the gene ends were 4 bases for V and 5 bases for J; bases not matched to a gene: 9. The length of the CDR3 is 15 residues. CDR3 DNA: TGTGCCAGCAGCTCGATGCGGGGGGCGAAGGAGACCCAGTACTTC. This encodes CASSSMRGAKETQYF.

This chain joins TRBV5-8 and TRBJ1-5; weak D call: TRBD1 (6 bases). V lost 4 bases and J lost 6, with 11 bases in between. CDR3 size: 13 residues. Per germline, CDR1 SGHTS and CDR2 YDEGEE. CDR3: CASSRDIFQPQHF. Written as DNA, the CDR3 is TGTGCCAGCAGCAGGGACATTTTTCAGCCCCAGCATTTT.

This rearrangement joins TRBV9 to TRBJ2-3; D remains unclear. The V gene's germline CDR1 is SGDLS and CDR2 YYNGEE. V lost 4 bases and J 0 bases, leaving 12 bases between the germline ends. The CDR3 spans 15 residues. CDR3 nucleotides: TGTGCCAGCAGCCGCCTGGGCCGAAGCACAGATACGCAGTATTTT. Translating it yields CASSRLGRSTDTQYF.

This chain connects TRBV7-2 to TRBJ2-7, with 10 bases fitting TRBD2. Per germline, CDR1 SGHTA and CDR2 FQGNSA. J was trimmed by 2 bases and V by 4 bases; bases with no gene match: 8. The CDR3 has 16 amino acids. The CDR3 region is CASSSAASGRTYEQYF. As DNA, the CDR3 is TGTGCCAGCAGCTCCGCCGCTAGCGGGAGAACCTACGAGCAGTACTTC.

The rearrangement joins TRBV7-9 to TRBJ1-1; D unresolved. The CDR3 is made up of 13 amino acids. V shed 3 bases and J shed 2 bases, with 7 bases lying between them. From germline, CDR1 is SEHNR and CDR2 FQNEAQ (reference sequence). The CDR3 region has the DNA TGTGCCAGCAGCTTGGCGGAAAACACTGAAGCTTTCTTT. Residues: CASSLAENTEAFF.

In its sample, this clone was seen once. This chain connects TRBV6-1 to TRBJ1-3; D gene uncertain. Germline V gives CDR1 MNHNS, CDR2 SASEGT. This CDR3 has 16 amino acids. The V and J ends lost 2 bases and 0 bases respectively, with 11 bases between them. The CDR3, as DNA: TGTGCCAGCAGTGAACTGGGGAGTTTCTCTGGAAACACCATATATTTT. Translation: CASSELGSFSGNTIYF.

This chain connects TRBV5-1 to TRBJ1-2, with D maybe TRBD1 (5 bases). V lost 1 base, J lost 0 bases, and 7 bases lay in between. The CDR3 length is 14 residues. CDR1 and CDR2 (germline): SGHRS, YFSETQ. Here the CDR3 DNA reads TGCGCCAGCAGCTTGAGACAGCCTAACTATGGCTACACCTTC. It is translated as CASSLRQPNYGYTF. The entire variable domain, with the rest obtained from reference TRBV5-1 and TRBJ1-2, is as follows: KAGVTQTPRYLIKTRGQQVTLSCSPISGHRSVSWYQQTPGQGLQFLFEYFSETQRNKGNFPGRFSGRQFSNSRSEMNVSTLELGDSALYLCASSLRQPNYGYTFGSGTRLTVV.

The chain recombines TRBV6-6 with TRBJ2-7, with D possibly being TRBD1 (7 bases). V lost 3 bases and J lost 5, with 20 bases in between. Germline V gives CDR1 MNHNY, CDR2 SVGAGI (reference sequence). This CDR3 contains 16 residues. As DNA, the CDR3 is TGTGCCAGCAGTTATTTTATCCGGCAGGGGGGCCACGAGCAGTACTTC. As protein: CASSYFIRQGGHEQYF.

The chain couples TRBV19 to TRBJ1-1; D unresolved. CDR1 is LNHDA and CDR2 is SQIVND in the germline V gene (reference sequence). V lost 3 bases and J lost 9, with 14 bases in between. The CDR3 consists of 13 residues. The CDR3 bases are TGTGCCAGTAGTATGTGGCAGGAGGATAAAGCTTTCTTT. It codes for CASSMWQEDKAFF.

V usage is TRBV5-1 and J usage is TRBJ2-1; D possibly corresponds to TRBD1 (5 bases). CDR1 and CDR2 from the germline V gene are SGHRS and YFSETQ. Between the trimmed V and J ends, which lost 0 bases and 1 base, there was a span of 8 bases. The CDR3 length is 15 residues. CDR3 DNA: TGCGCCAGCAGCTTGGAAGGGGAATCCTACAATGAGCAGTTCTTC. Its translation is CASSLEGESYNEQFF.

The chain joins TRBV2 to TRBJ1-2; 7 positions match TRBD1. V shed 8 bases and J 5 bases; nucleotides not matched to a gene: 11. The CDR3 is 14 amino acids. From germline, CDR1 is SNHLY and CDR2 FYNNEI. The CDR3 DNA follows: TGTGCCAGCGGAGACAGGGCGGTTCGTTATGGCTACACCTTC. It yields the protein CASGDRAVRYGYTF.

Only one count was recorded for this clone. The chain links TRBV25-1 to TRBJ1-2; TRBD1 matches at 8 bases. The length of the CDR3 is 15 residues. CDR1 is MGHDK and CDR2 is SYGVNS in the germline V gene. The junction had 9 bases not matched to a gene; V was cut back by 4 bases and J by 5 bases. CDR3 in amino acids: CASSVVQGEWYGYTF. For the CDR3, the DNA is TGTGCCAGCAGTGTGGTACAGGGGGAATGGTATGGCTACACCTTC.

The V gene is TRBV19, the J gene TRBJ2-3, with 8 bases matching TRBD2. V shed 4 bases, J shed 3 bases, and the junction held 6 bases outside the gene matches. The CDR3 contains 15 residues. CDR1 LNHDA and CDR2 SQIVND come from the germline V gene (reference sequence). Here the CDR3 reads CASSKKRGYTDTQYF. DNA for the CDR3: TGTGCCAGTAGTAAAAAGCGGGGGTATACAGATACGCAGTATTTT.

The chain joins TRBV10-3 to TRBJ2-3; no clear D gene. Trimming shortened V by 3 bases and J by 4 bases, and 8 bases separated the two germline ends. CDR1 is ENHRY, CDR2 SYGVKD, per germline. The CDR3 loop spans 13 amino acids. Written as DNA, the CDR3 is TGTGCCATCAGTGATTTCGTTTCAGATACGCAGTATTTT. As protein: CAISDFVSDTQYF.

This sequence joins TRBV5-1 and TRBJ2-3, with TRBD2 identical over 7 bases. This CDR3 region has 15 residues. Germline-derived CDR1 and CDR2 are SGHRS and YFSETQ. With 3 bases clipped from V and 6 bases from J, the junction kept 10 bases outside the gene matches. CDR3 bases: TGCGCCAGCAGCTCCTTCGGGAGGTTCCTTGATACGCAGTATTTT. It codes for CASSSFGRFLDTQYF.

This chain uses TRBV28 with TRBJ2-5, with TRBD2 identical over 13 bases. V was clipped by 6 bases and J by 5 bases; unmatched bases: 9. CDR3 length: 16 amino acids. Germline loops: CDR1 MDHEN, CDR2 SYDVKM. The CDR3 nucleotides are TGTGCCAGCAGCTCGCCGGGACTAGCGGGAAGGGAGACCCAGTACTTC. This sequence encodes CASSSPGLAGRETQYF.

The rearrangement joins TRBV5-4 to TRBJ2-1; 7 bases align to TRBD2. Looked up from germline, CDR1 is SGHNT and CDR2 is YYREEE (reference sequence). The CDR3 runs 14 residues. The V gene end was trimmed by 4 bases and the J gene end by 6 bases; junction bases not matched to a gene: 7. CDR3 residues: CASSGAGLSNEQFF. CDR3 DNA sequence: TGTGCCAGCAGCGGAGCGGGACTATCCAATGAGCAGTTCTTC.

This clone was seen a handful of times. The chain uses TRBV7-8 and TRBJ2-2; 13 nucleotides align to TRBD2. Germline CDR1 SGHVS, CDR2 FQNEAQ. V shed 5 bases, J shed 2 bases, and the junction held 5 bases outside the gene matches. The CDR3 extends over 17 amino acids. The CDR3 here is CASSPLAGGPNTGELFF. CDR3 coding DNA: TGTGCCAGCAGCCCACTAGCGGGAGGGCCTAACACCGGGGAGCTGTTTTTT.

V gene TRBV9 combines with J gene TRBJ2-1; D is unresolved. The CDR3 extends over 14 amino acids. Trimming cost V 4 bases and J 0 bases, with 8 bases left between them. The germline V gene has CDR1 SGDLS and CDR2 YYNGEE. CDR3: CASSPGISYNEQFF. The CDR3 DNA reads as TGTGCCAGCAGCCCAGGAATCTCCTACAATGAGCAGTTCTTC.

The chain combines TRBV9 with TRBJ1-1; TRBD1 matches at 7 bases. The CDR3 is 16 amino acids. Losses at the gene ends were 4 bases for V and 4 bases for J; bases not matched to a gene: 13. CDR1 SGDLS and CDR2 YYNGEE come from the germline V gene. Here the CDR3 reads CASSLSAGQEGTEAFF. In DNA, the CDR3 is TGTGCCAGCAGCCTCTCTGCTGGACAGGAAGGCACTGAAGCTTTCTTT.

The V gene is TRBV11-3, the J gene TRBJ2-7; D may be TRBD2 (6 bases). This CDR3 is built from 14 residues. Germline V gives CDR1 SGHNT, CDR2 YENEEA. Trimming removed 5 bases from V and 5 bases from J, with 16 bases in between. The CDR3 nucleotides are TGTGCCAGCAGCGTTACCGGGACTGGAGACGAGCAGTACTTC. Translating it yields CASSVTGTGDEQYF.

This clone was picked up a small number of times. The chain recombines TRBV28 with TRBJ2-2; a weak D match, TRBD2 (5 bases). The germline V and J ends were trimmed by 5 bases and 0 bases, with 10 bases remaining between them. This CDR3 comprises 15 residues. Germline CDR1 reads MDHEN; CDR2 reads SYDVKM. CDR3 sequence: CASSGGSANTGELFF. For the CDR3, the DNA is TGTGCCAGCAGTGGAGGCAGCGCGAACACCGGGGAGCTGTTTTTT.

The rearrangement uses TRBV14 and TRBJ2-5, with TRBD2 matching over 7 bases. CDR3 length equals 14 residues. V lost 3 bases and J lost 0; bases outside the gene matches: 1. Germline CDR1 and CDR2: SGHDN and FVKESK. The CDR3, as DNA: TGTGCCAGCAGCCAGCGGGGGTACCAAGAGACCCAGTACTTC. Residues: CASSQRGYQETQYF.

The V gene is TRBV7-3, the J gene TRBJ2-5; 10 nucleotides agree with TRBD1. Unmatched junction bases numbered 2, after V lost 5 bases and J lost 5 bases. Germline CDR1 SGHTA, CDR2 FQGTGA. The CDR3 is made up of 13 amino acids. In DNA, the CDR3 is TGTGCCAGCAGCCGGGGACAGGGGGAGACCCAGTACTTC. Translation gives CASSRGQGETQYF. The full variable domain, its missing parts supplied by reference TRBV7-3 and TRBJ2-5, is GAGVSQTPSNKVTEKGKYVELRCDPISGHTALYWYRQSLGQGPEFLIYFQGTGAADDSGLPNDRFFAVRPEGSVSTLKIQRTERGDSAVYLCASSRGQGETQYFGPGTRLLVL.

The rearrangement joins TRBV5-1 to TRBJ1-1, with 9 bases aligning to TRBD1. The CDR3 consists of 15 residues. The germline gives CDR1 SGHRS, CDR2 YFSETQ. The V gene end was trimmed by 4 bases and the J gene end by 5 bases; junction bases not matched to a gene: 9. The CDR3 DNA is TGCGCCAGCAGCCCCGGGGACAGGGATGAAACTGAAGCTTTCTTT. It codes for CASSPGDRDETEAFF.